The present T cell receptor (beta chain) was sequenced within a study of control samples from healthy donors and cancer patients. Produced via immunoSEQ multiplex PCR; TCRdb's table is partial and in-frame only. This repertoire shows around 79,000 clones, more than 85% found once; its top ten account for about 1.3%. This receptor was obtained from a woman aged 40-49 years with lung cancer. Sequencing input: PBMCs.

The CDR3: CASSRANSPLHF. The CDR3 nucleotides are TGTGCCAGCAGCCGAGCTAATTCACCCCTCCACTTT. The chain joins TRBV5-6 to TRBJ1-6; D not resolved. The germline CDR1 and CDR2 sequences are SGHDT and YYEEEE. V lost 4 bases and J 6 bases, leaving 5 bases between the germline ends. The CDR3 covers 12 residues.